A selection of T cell receptor beta chains follows, all from one sample in a study of CD8+ T cells in alopecia areata. Profiled with immunoSEQ multiplex PCR; TCRdb holds only in-frame clones, not every one. This table holds roughly 60,000 clones, 44% found once. Sequenced: NKG2D-low CD8+ T cells sorted from blood. The receptors were gathered from a human donor with alopecia areata. The CDR3 runs from the conserved cysteine through the conserved F or W. The order of the fields is clone size, V gene, J gene, CDR3 length, D gene, CDR3 protein, CDR3 DNA. A D gene is named only where the DNA matches it firmly. A row's size may be missing; if present it is once, few, many or a size class.

.	TRBV30	TRBJ2-7	12	TRBD1	CALEDRAYEQYF	TGTGCCCTAGAGGACAGGGCCTACGAGCAGTACTTC
few	TRBV29-1	TRBJ1-2	12	.	CSVLGGAGGYTF	TGCAGCGTCCTCGGAGGAGCCGGGGGCTACACCTTC
.	TRBV4-1	TRBJ2-3	13	TRBD1	CASSEQGTDTQYF	TGCGCCAGCAGCGAACAGGGGACAGATACGCAGTATTTT
few	TRBV13	TRBJ2-3	15	.	CASSLLRDSTDTQYF	TGTGCCAGCAGCCTCCTCAGGGATTCCACAGATACGCAGTATTTT
few	TRBV7-9	TRBJ2-1	14	.	CASSSTRSYNEQFF	TGTGCCAGCAGCTCCACTCGCTCCTACAATGAGCAGTTCTTC
once	TRBV7-8	TRBJ2-1	16	.	CASTSDAPGAYNEQFF	TGTGCCAGCACCTCAGACGCCCCCGGGGCCTACAATGAGCAGTTCTTC
.	TRBV10-3	TRBJ1-2	13	.	CAISESPGYGYTF	TGTGCCATCAGTGAGTCACCAGGCTATGGCTACACCTTC
few	TRBV7-9	TRBJ2-2	13	.	CASSLLGTQELFF	TGTGCCAGCAGCTTATTAGGGACTCAGGAGCTGTTTTTT
.	TRBV28	TRBJ2-6	14	.	CASSLFSGANVLTF	TGTGCCAGCAGTTTATTCTCTGGGGCCAACGTCCTGACTTTC
few	TRBV14	TRBJ1-1	13	.	CASSQDSQTEAFF	TGTGCCAGCAGCCAAGACAGTCAAACTGAAGCTTTCTTT
.	TRBV29-1	TRBJ1-2	14	.	CSVEGSGENYGYTF	TGCAGCGTTGAGGGCTCGGGGGAGAACTATGGCTACACCTTC
.	TRBV5-1	TRBJ2-7	15	.	CASSPTTDPAYEQYF	TGCGCCAGCAGTCCCACCACCGACCCAGCCTACGAGCAGTACTTC
.	TRBV5-1	TRBJ2-3	11	.	CASSLTDTQYF	TGCGCCAGCAGCTTGACAGATACGCAGTATTTT
few	TRBV6-4	TRBJ1-2	19	.	CASSDSYIVSGISNYGYTF	TGTGCCAGCAGTGACTCGTATATCGTATCGGGGATTTCTAACTATGGCTACACCTTC
.	TRBV7-8	TRBJ2-7	13	.	CASSFGERYEQYF	TGTGCCAGCAGCTTTGGGGAACGCTACGAGCAGTACTTC
.	TRBV7-2	TRBJ2-1	14	.	CASSLDSPLNEQFF	TGTGCCAGCAGCTTAGATAGCCCGCTCAATGAGCAGTTCTTC
.	TRBV16	TRBJ2-7	15	.	CASSPAGWNEYEQYF	TGTGCCAGCAGCCCGGCGGGGTGGAACGAATACGAGCAGTACTTC
.	TRBV27	TRBJ1-1	14	.	CASRMFLGNTEAFF	TGTGCCAGCAGAATGTTCTTAGGTAACACTGAAGCTTTCTTT
once	TRBV30	TRBJ1-1	14	TRBD1	CAWTSGGWDTEAFF	TGTGCCTGGACTTCAGGGGGCTGGGACACTGAAGCTTTCTTT
.	TRBV7-2	TRBJ1-1	14	TRBD1	CASSFQGVFAEAFF	TGTGCCAGCAGCTTCCAGGGGGTATTCGCTGAAGCTTTCTTT
.	TRBV2	TRBJ2-2	13	TRBD2	CASKAGDTGELFF	TGTGCCAGCAAAGCGGGAGACACCGGGGAGCTGTTTTTT
.	TRBV6-1	TRBJ2-2	17	.	CASSESEAHLKTGELFF	TGTGCCAGCAGTGAAAGCGAAGCTCATCTTAAAACCGGGGAGCTGTTTTTT
.	TRBV5-6	TRBJ2-3	18	.	CASSLRGTSGASTDTQYF	TGTGCCAGCAGCTTGAGGGGAACTAGTGGGGCTAGCACAGATACGCAGTATTTT
.	TRBV9	TRBJ2-1	13	.	CASSVAPDNEQFF	TGTGCCAGCAGCGTAGCTCCCGACAATGAGCAGTTCTTC
.	TRBV5-1	TRBJ2-7	14	.	CASSLAGGGYEQYF	TGCGCCAGCAGCTTGGCGGGGGGCGGCTACGAGCAGTACTTC
.	TRBV6-5	TRBJ2-7	13	.	CASSYGSGYEQYF	TGTGCCAGCAGTTACGGTAGCGGTTACGAGCAGTACTTC
few	TRBV7-9	TRBJ2-7	14	.	CASSSTAEAYEQYF	TGTGCCAGCAGCTCCACCGCGGAAGCCTACGAGCAGTACTTC
.	TRBV29-1	TRBJ1-4	14	TRBD1	CSVASGQGDEKLFF	TGCAGCGTAGCCAGTGGACAGGGAGACGAAAAACTGTTTTTT
.	TRBV29-1	TRBJ2-1	12	.	CSVKGDYNEQFF	TGCAGCGTTAAGGGGGACTACAATGAGCAGTTCTTC
few	TRBV29-1	TRBJ1-2	15	.	CSVYGPLRLNYGYTF	TGCAGCGTTTACGGTCCCCTTCGCCTTAACTATGGCTACACCTTC
.	TRBV2	TRBJ2-7	14	TRBD1	CASSEGTGTYEQYF	TGTGCCAGCAGTGAGGGGACAGGGACCTACGAGCAGTACTTC
.	TRBV29-1	TRBJ1-1	11	.	CSVEDRWGAFF	TGCAGCGTTGAAGATAGGTGGGGAGCTTTCTTT
.	TRBV5-4	TRBJ2-5	14	.	CASSLNGGEETQYF	TGTGCCAGCAGCTTGAATGGAGGGGAAGAGACCCAGTACTTC
.	TRBV15	TRBJ2-1	17	TRBD2	CATSRPGTSGSYNEQFF	TGTGCCACCAGCAGGCCCGGGACTAGCGGTTCCTACAATGAGCAGTTCTTC
few	TRBV29-1	TRBJ1-1	12	TRBD1	CSTRTGNTEAFF	TGCAGCACCAGGACAGGAAACACTGAAGCTTTCTTT
.	TRBV7-9	TRBJ2-7	12	.	CASSLVSGEQYF	TGTGCCAGCAGCTTAGTGTCCGGCGAGCAGTACTTC
.	TRBV29-1	TRBJ2-3	16	TRBD2	CSVASIAGTSTDTQYF	TGCAGCGTCGCCAGCATAGCGGGGACAAGCACAGATACGCAGTATTTT
.	TRBV7-9	TRBJ2-1	14	TRBD1	CASSLVLDRVEQFF	TGTGCCAGCAGCTTAGTTCTGGACAGGGTTGAGCAGTTCTTC
.	TRBV5-1	TRBJ2-2	14	.	CASSLEPTTGELFF	TGCGCCAGCAGCTTGGAGCCGACCACCGGGGAGCTGTTTTTT
few	TRBV29-1	TRBJ2-3	14	.	CSVDTGTSTDTQYF	TGCAGCGTTGACACAGGGACTAGCACAGATACGCAGTATTTT
once	TRBV4-1	TRBJ2-7	15	TRBD2	CASSQGTSVSYEQYF	TGCGCCAGCAGCCAAGGTACTAGCGTGTCCTACGAGCAGTACTTC
.	TRBV9	TRBJ2-3	16	TRBD2	CASSAPAGGGTDTQYF	TGTGCCAGCAGCGCCCCAGCGGGGGGAGGCACAGATACGCAGTATTTT
few	TRBV18	TRBJ2-7	11	.	CASSTGTEEYF	TGTGCCAGCTCAACCGGGACGGAGGAATACTTC
.	TRBV2	TRBJ1-1	14	.	CASSFNPGGTEAFF	TGTGCCAGCAGCTTTAATCCAGGCGGCACTGAAGCTTTCTTT
.	TRBV27	TRBJ2-7	14	.	CASSFAGGSYEQYF	TGTGCCAGCAGTTTTGCAGGGGGGTCCTACGAGCAGTACTTC
few	TRBV16	TRBJ2-7	11	.	CASSQLNEQYF	TGTGCCAGCAGCCAACTCAACGAGCAGTACTTC
once	TRBV7-2	TRBJ2-7	15	.	CASSLGMGLLDEQYF	TGTGCCAGCAGCTTGGGCATGGGACTGTTGGACGAGCAGTACTTC
few	TRBV30	TRBJ1-1	14	.	CAWSPGRLNTEAFF	TGTGCCTGGAGCCCGGGACGGTTGAACACTGAAGCTTTCTTT
.	TRBV5-1	TRBJ1-1	15	TRBD1	CASSPTGSVNTEAFF	TGCGCCAGCAGCCCGACAGGGTCAGTGAACACTGAAGCTTTCTTT
few	TRBV7-9	TRBJ1-2	13	TRBD1	CASSKRTGEGYTF	TGTGCCAGCAGCAAAAGGACAGGGGAAGGCTACACCTTC
.	TRBV4-1	TRBJ2-7	16	.	CASSQTGPYLTYEQYF	TGCGCCAGCAGCCAAACCGGGCCCTACCTGACCTACGAGCAGTACTTC
.	TRBV29-1	TRBJ1-2	13	.	CSAGRESNYGYTF	TGCAGCGCGGGACGAGAGTCTAACTATGGCTACACCTTC
.	TRBV18	TRBJ1-2	15	TRBD1	CASSPGTGGVYGYTF	TGTGCCAGCTCACCGGGAACAGGGGGAGTCTATGGCTACACCTTC
.	TRBV27	TRBJ2-1	13	.	CASSAGPYNEQFF	TGTGCCAGCAGTGCGGGACCTTACAATGAGCAGTTCTTC
few	TRBV5-1	TRBJ2-7	13	.	CASSLEAGREQYF	TGCGCCAGCAGCTTGGAGGCAGGGAGGGAGCAGTACTTC
.	TRBV7-9	TRBJ1-4	14	.	CASSSGLGGEKLFF	TGTGCCAGCAGTTCGGGACTCGGGGGTGAAAAACTGTTTTTT
.	TRBV29-1	TRBJ1-1	14	TRBD1	CSVDPDRGFGEAFF	TGCAGCGTTGACCCCGACAGGGGATTTGGTGAAGCTTTCTTT
.	TRBV4-3	TRBJ2-1	15	.	CASSQDIGQYNEQFF	TGCGCCAGCAGCCAAGACATCGGACAGTACAATGAGCAGTTCTTC
few	TRBV19	TRBJ2-1	13	TRBD1	CASSMGQSNEQFF	TGTGCCAGTAGTATGGGACAGAGCAATGAGCAGTTCTTC